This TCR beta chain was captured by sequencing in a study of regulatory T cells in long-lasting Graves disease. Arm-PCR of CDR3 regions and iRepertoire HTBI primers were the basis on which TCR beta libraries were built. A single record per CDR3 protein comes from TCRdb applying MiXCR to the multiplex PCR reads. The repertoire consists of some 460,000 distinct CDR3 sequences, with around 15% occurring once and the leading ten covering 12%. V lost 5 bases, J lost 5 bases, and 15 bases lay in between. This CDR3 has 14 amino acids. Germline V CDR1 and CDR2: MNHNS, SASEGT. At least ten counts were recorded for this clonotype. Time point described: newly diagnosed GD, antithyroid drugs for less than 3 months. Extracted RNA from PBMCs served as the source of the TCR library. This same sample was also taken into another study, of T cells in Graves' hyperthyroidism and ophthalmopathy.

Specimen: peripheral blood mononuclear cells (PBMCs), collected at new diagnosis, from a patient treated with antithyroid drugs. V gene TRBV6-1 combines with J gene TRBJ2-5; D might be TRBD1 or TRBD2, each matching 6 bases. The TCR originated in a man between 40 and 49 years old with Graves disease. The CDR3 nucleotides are TGTGCCAGCAGTAGGACAGCGGGCTGGGAGACCCAGTACTTC. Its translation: CASSRTAGWETQYF.